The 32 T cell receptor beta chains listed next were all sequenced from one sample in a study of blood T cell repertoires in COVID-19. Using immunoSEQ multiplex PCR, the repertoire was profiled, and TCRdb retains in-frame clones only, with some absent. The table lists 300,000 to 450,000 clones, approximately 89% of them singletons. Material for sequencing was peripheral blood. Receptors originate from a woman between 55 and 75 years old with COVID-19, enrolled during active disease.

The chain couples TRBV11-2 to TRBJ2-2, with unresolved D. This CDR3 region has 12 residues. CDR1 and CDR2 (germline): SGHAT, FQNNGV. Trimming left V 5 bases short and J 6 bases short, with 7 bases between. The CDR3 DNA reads TGTGCCAGCAGCCACCCGGCCGGGGAGCTGTTTTTT. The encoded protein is CASSHPAGELFF.

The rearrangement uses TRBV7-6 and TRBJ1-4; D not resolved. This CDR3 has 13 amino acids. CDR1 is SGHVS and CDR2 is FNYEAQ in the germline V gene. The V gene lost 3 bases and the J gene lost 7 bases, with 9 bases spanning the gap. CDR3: CASSLDGIEKLFF. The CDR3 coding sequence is TGTGCCAGCAGCTTGGACGGGATTGAAAAACTGTTTTTT.

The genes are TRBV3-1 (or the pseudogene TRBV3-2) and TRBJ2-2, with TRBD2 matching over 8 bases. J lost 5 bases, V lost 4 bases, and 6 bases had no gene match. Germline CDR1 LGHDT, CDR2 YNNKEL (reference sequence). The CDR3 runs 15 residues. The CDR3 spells CASSLWGLGTGELFF. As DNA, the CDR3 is TGTGCCAGCAGCCTATGGGGACTAGGTACCGGGGAGCTGTTTTTT.

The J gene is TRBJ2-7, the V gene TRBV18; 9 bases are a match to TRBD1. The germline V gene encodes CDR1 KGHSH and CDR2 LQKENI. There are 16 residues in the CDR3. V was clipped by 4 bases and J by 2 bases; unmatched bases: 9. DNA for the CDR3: TGTGCCAGCTCACTTAAACCGGGACAGGGAACCTACGAGCAGTACTTC. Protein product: CASSLKPGQGTYEQYF. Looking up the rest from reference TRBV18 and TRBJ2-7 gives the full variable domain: NAGVMQNPRHLVRRRGQEARLRCSPMKGHSHVYWYRQLPEEGLKFMVYLQKENIIDESGMPKERFSAEFPKEGPSILRIQQVVRGDSAAYFCASSLKPGQGTYEQYFGPGTRLTVT.

The CDR3 loop reads CASSISWGATNEKLFF. The CDR3, as DNA: TGTGCCAGTAGTATTTCATGGGGCGCAACTAATGAAAAACTGTTTTTT. The chain employs TRBV19 and TRBJ1-4, with D possibly TRBD1 on 5 matching bases. Trimming removed 3 bases at V and 0 bases at J, with 11 bases between. CDR3 length: 16 residues. The V gene's germline CDR1 is LNHDA and CDR2 SQIVND (reference sequence).

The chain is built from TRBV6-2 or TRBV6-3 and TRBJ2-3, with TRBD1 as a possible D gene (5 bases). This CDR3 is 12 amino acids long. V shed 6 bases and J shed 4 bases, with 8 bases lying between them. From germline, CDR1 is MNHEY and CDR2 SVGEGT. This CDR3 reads CASSPTADTQYF. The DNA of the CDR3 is TGTGCCAGCAGCCCGACAGCAGATACGCAGTATTTT.

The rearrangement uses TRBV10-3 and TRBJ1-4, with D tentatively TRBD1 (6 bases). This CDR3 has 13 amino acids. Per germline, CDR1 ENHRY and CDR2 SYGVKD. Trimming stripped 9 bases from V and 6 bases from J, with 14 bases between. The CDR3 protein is CAIHRDKHEKLFF. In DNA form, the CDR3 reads TGTGCCATACACCGGGACAAACATGAAAAACTGTTTTTT.

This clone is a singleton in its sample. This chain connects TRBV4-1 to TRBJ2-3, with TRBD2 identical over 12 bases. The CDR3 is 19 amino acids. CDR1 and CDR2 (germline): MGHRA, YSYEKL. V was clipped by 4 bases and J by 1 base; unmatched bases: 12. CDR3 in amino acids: CASSLGWLAGGQGTDTQYF. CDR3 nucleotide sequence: TGCGCCAGCAGCCTCGGCTGGCTAGCGGGGGGGCAGGGCACAGATACGCAGTATTTT.

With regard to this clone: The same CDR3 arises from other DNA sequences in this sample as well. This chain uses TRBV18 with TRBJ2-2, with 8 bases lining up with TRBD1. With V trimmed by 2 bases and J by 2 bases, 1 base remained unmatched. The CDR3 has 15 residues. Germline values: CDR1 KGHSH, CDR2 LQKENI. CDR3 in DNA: TGTGCCAGCTCACCAGGGACAGGAAACACCGGGGAGCTGTTTTTT. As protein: CASSPGTGNTGELFF. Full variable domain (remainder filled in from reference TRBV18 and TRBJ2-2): NAGVMQNPRHLVRRRGQEARLRCSPMKGHSHVYWYRQLPEEGLKFMVYLQKENIIDESGMPKERFSAEFPKEGPSILRIQQVVRGDSAAYFCASSPGTGNTGELFFGEGSRLTVL.

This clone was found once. The CDR3 nucleotides are TGCGCCAGCAGCCAATATGAAGGGACTAGCGGGGCCCCGAGAGCACGAGATACGCAGTATTTT. This sequence encodes CASSQYEGTSGAPRARDTQYF. This chain joins TRBV4-1 and TRBJ2-3; 13 bases agree with TRBD2. Losses at the gene ends were 2 bases for V and 5 bases for J; bases not matched to a gene: 19. Germline-derived CDR1 and CDR2 are MGHRA and YSYEKL. This CDR3 contains 21 residues.

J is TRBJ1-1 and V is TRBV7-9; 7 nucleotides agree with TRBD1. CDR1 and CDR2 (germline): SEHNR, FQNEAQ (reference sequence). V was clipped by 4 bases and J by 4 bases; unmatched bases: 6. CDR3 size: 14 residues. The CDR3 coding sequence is TGTGCCAGCAGCTCGGACAGGCAGGTCACTGAAGCTTTCTTT. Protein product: CASSSDRQVTEAFF.

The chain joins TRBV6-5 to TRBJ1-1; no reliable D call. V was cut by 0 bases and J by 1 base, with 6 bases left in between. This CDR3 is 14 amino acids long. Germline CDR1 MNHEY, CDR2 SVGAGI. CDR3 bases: TGTGCCAGCAGTTACTCGGAGGCGAACACTGAAGCTTTCTTT. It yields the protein CASSYSEANTEAFF.

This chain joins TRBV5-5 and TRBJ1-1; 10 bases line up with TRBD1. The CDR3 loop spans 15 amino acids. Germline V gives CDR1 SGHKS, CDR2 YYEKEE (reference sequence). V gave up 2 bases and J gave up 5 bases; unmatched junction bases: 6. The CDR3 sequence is CASSFAGTGVTEAFF. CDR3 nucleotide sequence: TGTGCCAGCAGCTTCGCCGGGACAGGGGTAACTGAAGCTTTCTTT.

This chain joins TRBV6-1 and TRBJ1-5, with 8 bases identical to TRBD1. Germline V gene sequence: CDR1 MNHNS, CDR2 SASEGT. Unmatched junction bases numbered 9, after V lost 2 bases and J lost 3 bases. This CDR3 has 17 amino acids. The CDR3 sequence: CASSEPVTGAPNQPQHF. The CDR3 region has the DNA TGTGCCAGCAGTGAACCAGTGACAGGGGCGCCCAATCAGCCCCAGCATTTT.

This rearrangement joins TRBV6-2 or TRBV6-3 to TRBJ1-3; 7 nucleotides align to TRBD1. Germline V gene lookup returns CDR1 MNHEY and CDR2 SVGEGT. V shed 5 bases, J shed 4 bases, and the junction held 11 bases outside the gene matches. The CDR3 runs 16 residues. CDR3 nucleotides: TGTGCCAGCAGTAAGGACAGGACAGCAACGGGAAACACCATATATTTT. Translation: CASSKDRTATGNTIYF.

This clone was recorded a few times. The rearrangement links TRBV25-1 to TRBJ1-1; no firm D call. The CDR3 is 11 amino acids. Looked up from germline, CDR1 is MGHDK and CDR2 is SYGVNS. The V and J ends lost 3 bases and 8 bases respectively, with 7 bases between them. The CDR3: CASSEVTEAFF. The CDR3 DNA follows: TGTGCCAGCAGTGAGGTAACAGAAGCTTTCTTT.

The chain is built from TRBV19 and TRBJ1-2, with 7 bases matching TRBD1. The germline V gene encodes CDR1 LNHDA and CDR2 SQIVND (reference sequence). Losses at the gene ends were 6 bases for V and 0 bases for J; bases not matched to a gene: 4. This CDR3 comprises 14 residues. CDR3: CASRRQGANYGYTF. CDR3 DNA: TGTGCCAGTAGACGACAGGGAGCTAACTATGGCTACACCTTC.

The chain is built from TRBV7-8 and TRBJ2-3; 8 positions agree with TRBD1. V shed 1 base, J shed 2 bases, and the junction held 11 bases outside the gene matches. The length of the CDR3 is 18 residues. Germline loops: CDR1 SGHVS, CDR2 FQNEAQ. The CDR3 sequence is CASSLGRVQGGDTDTQYF. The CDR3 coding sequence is TGTGCCAGCAGCTTAGGGAGGGTACAGGGGGGAGACACAGATACGCAGTATTTT.

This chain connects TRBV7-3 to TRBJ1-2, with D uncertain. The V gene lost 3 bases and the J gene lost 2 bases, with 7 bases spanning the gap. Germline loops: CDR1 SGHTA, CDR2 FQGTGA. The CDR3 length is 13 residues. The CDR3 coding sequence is TGTGCCAGCAGCTTCACGGGGAACTATGGCTACACCTTC. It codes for CASSFTGNYGYTF.

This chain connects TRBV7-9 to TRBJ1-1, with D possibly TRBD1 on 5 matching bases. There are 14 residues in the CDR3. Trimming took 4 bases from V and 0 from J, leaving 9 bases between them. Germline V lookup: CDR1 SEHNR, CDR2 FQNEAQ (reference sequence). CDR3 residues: CASSSTELNTEAFF. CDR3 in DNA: TGTGCCAGCAGCTCGACAGAGTTGAACACTGAAGCTTTCTTT.

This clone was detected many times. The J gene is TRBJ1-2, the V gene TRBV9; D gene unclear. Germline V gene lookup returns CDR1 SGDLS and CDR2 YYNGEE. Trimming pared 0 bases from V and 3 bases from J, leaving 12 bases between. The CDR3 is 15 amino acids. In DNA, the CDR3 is TGTGCCAGCAGCGTAGGGAGCGAGTTTGACTATGGCTACACCTTC. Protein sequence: CASSVGSEFDYGYTF.

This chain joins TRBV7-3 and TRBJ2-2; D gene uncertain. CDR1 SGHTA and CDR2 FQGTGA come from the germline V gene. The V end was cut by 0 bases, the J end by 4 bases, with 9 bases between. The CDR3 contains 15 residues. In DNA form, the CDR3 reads TGTGCCAGCAGCTTAACGTTACAGAGCACCGGGGAGCTGTTTTTT. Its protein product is CASSLTLQSTGELFF. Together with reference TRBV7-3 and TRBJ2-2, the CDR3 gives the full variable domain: GAGVSQTPSNKVTEKGKYVELRCDPISGHTALYWYRQSLGQGPEFLIYFQGTGAADDSGLPNDRFFAVRPEGSVSTLKIQRTERGDSAVYLCASSLTLQSTGELFFGEGSRLTVL.

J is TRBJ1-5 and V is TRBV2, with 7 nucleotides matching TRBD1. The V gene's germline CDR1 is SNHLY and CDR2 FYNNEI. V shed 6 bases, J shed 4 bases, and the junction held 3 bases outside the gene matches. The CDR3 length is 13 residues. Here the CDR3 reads CASSKQGNQPQHF. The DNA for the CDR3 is TGTGCCAGCAGCAAACAGGGGAATCAGCCCCAGCATTTT.

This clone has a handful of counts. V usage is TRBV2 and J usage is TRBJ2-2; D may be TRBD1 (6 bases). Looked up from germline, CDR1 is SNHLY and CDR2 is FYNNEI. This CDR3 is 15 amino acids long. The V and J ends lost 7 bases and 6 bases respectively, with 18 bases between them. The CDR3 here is CASKTTWGRPGELFF. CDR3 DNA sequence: TGTGCCAGCAAGACGACCTGGGGGCGGCCCGGGGAGCTGTTTTTT.

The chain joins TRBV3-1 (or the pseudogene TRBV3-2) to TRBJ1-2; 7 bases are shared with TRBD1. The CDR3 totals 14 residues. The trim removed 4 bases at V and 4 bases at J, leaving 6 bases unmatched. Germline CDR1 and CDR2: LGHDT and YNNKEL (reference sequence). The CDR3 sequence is CASSLKGGTYGYTF. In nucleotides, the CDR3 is TGTGCCAGCAGCCTCAAAGGGGGCACCTATGGCTACACCTTC.

The CDR3 loop reads CASSQAVRLQGAGYTF. CDR3 nucleotides: TGTGCCAGCAGCCAAGCAGTCCGCCTACAGGGGGCGGGCTACACCTTC. The genes are TRBV4-2 and TRBJ1-2; 9 bases are a match to TRBD1. This CDR3 region has 16 residues. The V and J ends lost 1 base and 8 bases, in that order; junction bases with no gene match: 11. Germline V lookup: CDR1 LGHNA, CDR2 YNFKEQ.

CDR3 in DNA: TGTGCCAGCTCACCTGACAGCTTCTCTGGAAACACCATATATTTT. Protein product: CASSPDSFSGNTIYF. V gene TRBV18 combines with J gene TRBJ1-3; the D gene is possibly TRBD1 (5 bases). The ends were cut back, 3 bases at V and 0 bases at J, with 9 bases in the middle. The CDR3 has 15 amino acids. CDR1 and CDR2 (germline): KGHSH, LQKENI.

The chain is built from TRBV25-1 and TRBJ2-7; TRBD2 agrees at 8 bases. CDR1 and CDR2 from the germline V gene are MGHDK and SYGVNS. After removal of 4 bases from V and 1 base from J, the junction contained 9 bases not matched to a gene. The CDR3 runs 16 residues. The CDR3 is CASSALRGGASYEQYF. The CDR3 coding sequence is TGTGCCAGCAGTGCCCTACGGGGGGGGGCGTCCTACGAGCAGTACTTC.

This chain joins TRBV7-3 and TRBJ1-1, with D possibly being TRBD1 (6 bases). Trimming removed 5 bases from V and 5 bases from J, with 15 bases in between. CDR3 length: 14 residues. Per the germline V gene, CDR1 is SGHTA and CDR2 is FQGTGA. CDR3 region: CASSQVGGQTEAFF. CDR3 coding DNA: TGTGCCAGCAGCCAAGTGGGGGGGCAAACTGAAGCTTTCTTT.

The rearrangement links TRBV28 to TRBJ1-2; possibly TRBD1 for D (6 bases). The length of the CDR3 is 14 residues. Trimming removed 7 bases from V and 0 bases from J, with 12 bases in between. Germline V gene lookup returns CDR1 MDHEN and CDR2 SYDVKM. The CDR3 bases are TGTGCCAGCAAAAACGGGGGGCCTAACTATGGCTACACCTTC. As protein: CASKNGGPNYGYTF.

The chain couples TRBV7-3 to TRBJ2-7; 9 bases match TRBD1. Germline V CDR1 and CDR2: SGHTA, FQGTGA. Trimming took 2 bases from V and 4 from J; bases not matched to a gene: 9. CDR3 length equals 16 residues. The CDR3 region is CASSLSGTGKVYEQYF. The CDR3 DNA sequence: TGTGCCAGCAGCTTATCCGGGACAGGGAAAGTATACGAGCAGTACTTC.

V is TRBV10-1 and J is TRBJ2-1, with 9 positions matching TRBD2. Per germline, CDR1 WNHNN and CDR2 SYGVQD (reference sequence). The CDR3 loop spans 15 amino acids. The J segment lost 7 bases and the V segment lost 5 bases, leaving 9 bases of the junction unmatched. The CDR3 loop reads CASSPRRGGPNEQFF. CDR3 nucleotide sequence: TGCGCCAGCAGTCCCCGGCGGGGGGGCCCGAATGAGCAGTTCTTC.